This T cell receptor beta chain derives from a study of early T cells in non-severe SARS-CoV-2 infection. Study at large: The study sequenced bulk RNA from unsorted whole blood, with chains unpaired.

Attachment of unique molecular identifiers was made to individual cDNA molecules. TCRdb passed the 5' RACE reads through MiXCR, listing each CDR3 protein once. This table has tens of thousands of distinct CDR3 sequences, more than 8% appearing once. The CDR3 has 12 amino acids. Germline-derived CDR1 and CDR2 are MNHNS and SASEGT. Trimming took off 11 bases at V and 3 bases at J, with 14 bases between the two ends. This clonotype was counted at least ten times. V gene TRBV6-1 combines with J gene TRBJ2-7; D might be TRBD1 (5 bases). The source material was whole blood. This TCR derives from an adult who was a healthcare worker with PCR-confirmed SARS-CoV-2 infection or an uninfected control (not recorded which). The CDR3 protein is CAVMTDGYEQYF. Here the CDR3 DNA reads TGTGCCGTCATGACAGACGGCTACGAGCAGTACTTC.